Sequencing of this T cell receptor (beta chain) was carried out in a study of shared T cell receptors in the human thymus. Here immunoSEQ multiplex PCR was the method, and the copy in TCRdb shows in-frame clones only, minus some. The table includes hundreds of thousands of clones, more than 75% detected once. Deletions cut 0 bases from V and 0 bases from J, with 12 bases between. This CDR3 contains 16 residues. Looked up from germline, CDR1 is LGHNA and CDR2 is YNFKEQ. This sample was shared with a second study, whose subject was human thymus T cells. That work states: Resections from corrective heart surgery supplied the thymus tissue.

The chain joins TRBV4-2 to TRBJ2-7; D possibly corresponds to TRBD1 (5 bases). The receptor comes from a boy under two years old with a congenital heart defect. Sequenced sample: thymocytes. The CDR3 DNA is TGTGCCAGCAGCCAAGAATTATGGGGCCGCTCCTACGAGCAGTACTTC. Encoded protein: CASSQELWGRSYEQYF.